A selection of T cell receptor beta chains follows, all from one sample in a study of blood T cell repertoires in COVID-19. Generated by immunoSEQ multiplex PCR, the TCRdb table keeps only in-frame clones and is missing some. The sample has roughly 200,000 clones; roughly 81% are singletons. The material sequenced was peripheral blood. These receptors were obtained from a middle-aged woman with COVID-19, enrolled during active disease. Both conserved end residues are part of each CDR3. Fields, in order: clone size, J gene, D gene, V gene, CDR3 DNA, CDR3 protein. The D gene is left open where the match is weak. The listing skips clone size in some rows; elsewhere it reads once, few, many or a size class.

abundance: NA
j_gene: TRBJ1-4
d_gene: NA
v_gene: TRBV7-9
CDR3nt: TGTGCCAGCAGCTTAGTCGGGACAACCTTTGCAACTAATGAAAAACTGTTTTTT
CDR3aa: CASSLVGTTFATNEKLFF

abundance: few
j_gene: TRBJ1-1
d_gene: NA
v_gene: TRBV6-5
CDR3nt: TGTGCCAGCAGTTACGCCAGGGTGAACACTGAAGCTTTCTTT
CDR3aa: CASSYARVNTEAFF

abundance: NA
j_gene: TRBJ1-4
d_gene: NA
v_gene: TRBV9
CDR3nt: TGTGCCAGCAGTTCAAAAGGGGAAACTAATGAAAAACTGTTTTTT
CDR3aa: CASSSKGETNEKLFF

abundance: NA
j_gene: TRBJ1-1
d_gene: NA
v_gene: TRBV19
CDR3nt: TGTGCCAGTGGGTCCCGGGGGGGAGGTACTGAAGCTTTCTTT
CDR3aa: CASGSRGGGTEAFF

abundance: NA
j_gene: TRBJ2-2
d_gene: TRBD1
v_gene: TRBV7-9
CDR3nt: TGTGCCAGCAGCCATGAGGGGACAGTTCGCACCGGGGAGCTGTTTTTT
CDR3aa: CASSHEGTVRTGELFF

abundance: NA
j_gene: TRBJ1-2
d_gene: NA
v_gene: TRBV7-9
CDR3nt: TGTGCCAGCAGCGCCGGACAGCTCTACACCTTC
CDR3aa: CASSAGQLYTF

abundance: NA
j_gene: TRBJ1-1
d_gene: NA
v_gene: TRBV10-2
CDR3nt: TGCGCCAGCAGTATAGCTACCAGGGTTGCGGCCACTGAAGCTTTCTTT
CDR3aa: CASSIATRVAATEAFF

abundance: NA
j_gene: TRBJ1-2
d_gene: TRBD1
v_gene: TRBV28
CDR3nt: TGTGCCAGCAGCCGATACGGACAGGGGAACTATGGCTACACCTTC
CDR3aa: CASSRYGQGNYGYTF

abundance: NA
j_gene: TRBJ2-2
d_gene: NA
v_gene: TRBV7-9
CDR3nt: TGTGCCAGCAGCTTAGGTACTACAAGAACCGGGGAGCTGTTTTTT
CDR3aa: CASSLGTTRTGELFF

abundance: NA
j_gene: TRBJ2-5
d_gene: TRBD1
v_gene: TRBV7-9
CDR3nt: TGTGCCAGCAGCTTAGCCCGGGACAGAGAGACCCAGTACTTC
CDR3aa: CASSLARDRETQYF

abundance: NA
j_gene: TRBJ2-4
d_gene: TRBD2
v_gene: TRBV14
CDR3nt: TGTGCCAGCAGCCAGCGGGGGGGCCGAGACATTCAGTACTTC
CDR3aa: CASSQRGGRDIQYF

abundance: NA
j_gene: TRBJ2-1
d_gene: TRBD2
v_gene: TRBV30
CDR3nt: TGTGCCTGGAGTCTTGGAGGGACCCGCGGGGGACAGTTCTTC
CDR3aa: CAWSLGGTRGGQFF

abundance: few
j_gene: TRBJ2-7
d_gene: NA
v_gene: TRBV4-2
CDR3nt: TGTGCCAGCAGCCAAGATCGCCCGGGGAGCTCCTACGAGCAGTACTTC
CDR3aa: CASSQDRPGSSYEQYF

abundance: few
j_gene: TRBJ1-5
d_gene: TRBD1
v_gene: TRBV6-5
CDR3nt: TGTGCCAGTACGGACAGGGGAGGCCAGCCCCAGCATTTT
CDR3aa: CASTDRGGQPQHF

abundance: few
j_gene: TRBJ1-1
d_gene: TRBD1
v_gene: TRBV27
CDR3nt: TGTGCCAGCAGTTTACAGGGGGCTGAAGCTTTCTTT
CDR3aa: CASSLQGAEAFF

abundance: NA
j_gene: TRBJ2-3
d_gene: TRBD2
v_gene: TRBV28
CDR3nt: TGTGCCAGCAGCCCCCTCGGACTAGCGGGCAATGAAGATACGCAGTATTTT
CDR3aa: CASSPLGLAGNEDTQYF

abundance: NA
j_gene: TRBJ1-4
d_gene: NA
v_gene: TRBV7-2
CDR3nt: TGTGCCAGCAGCCGGGACGGGGGTGCAACTAATGAAAAACTGTTTTTT
CDR3aa: CASSRDGGATNEKLFF

abundance: few
j_gene: TRBJ1-5
d_gene: NA
v_gene: TRBV27
CDR3nt: TGTGCCAGCAGTTCCCAGGGCAGCCTGGGGCAGCCCCAGCATTTT
CDR3aa: CASSSQGSLGQPQHF

abundance: NA
j_gene: TRBJ1-1
d_gene: NA
v_gene: TRBV6-6
CDR3nt: TGTGCCAGCAGGGACCGGGGGGCATGGAACACTGAAGCTTTCTTT
CDR3aa: CASRDRGAWNTEAFF

abundance: NA
j_gene: TRBJ2-3
d_gene: TRBD1
v_gene: TRBV14
CDR3nt: TGTGCCAGCAGCCAAGGGGACAGGGGGCCCACAGATACGCAGTATTTT
CDR3aa: CASSQGDRGPTDTQYF

abundance: NA
j_gene: TRBJ1-2
d_gene: TRBD1
v_gene: TRBV6-1
CDR3nt: TGTGCCAGCAGTGAATGGACAGGGGCGGGTGATGGCTACACCTTC
CDR3aa: CASSEWTGAGDGYTF

abundance: once
j_gene: TRBJ2-1
d_gene: NA
v_gene: TRBV6-4
CDR3nt: TGTGCCAGCAGTAGCATTGGCGGGCCCTACAATGAGCAGTTCTTC
CDR3aa: CASSSIGGPYNEQFF

abundance: NA
j_gene: TRBJ1-1
d_gene: NA
v_gene: TRBV10-2
CDR3nt: TGCGCCAGCAGTGAGTCCCAGGGCTGGAACACTGAAGCTTTCTTT
CDR3aa: CASSESQGWNTEAFF

abundance: NA
j_gene: TRBJ2-1
d_gene: TRBD2
v_gene: TRBV30
CDR3nt: TGTGCCTGGAGTGTTGCCAGCGGGAGCTCCTACAATGAGCAGTTCTTC
CDR3aa: CAWSVASGSSYNEQFF

abundance: NA
j_gene: TRBJ1-3
d_gene: NA
v_gene: TRBV4-1
CDR3nt: TGCGCCAGCAGCCAAGAACCTCACCCCGGTTCTGGAAACACCATATATTTT
CDR3aa: CASSQEPHPGSGNTIYF

abundance: few
j_gene: TRBJ1-4
d_gene: NA
v_gene: TRBV6-1
CDR3nt: TGTGCCAGCAGTGTAGCTGGTTTAGGAGGGTTTCTTCCTAATGAAAAACTGTTTTTT
CDR3aa: CASSVAGLGGFLPNEKLFF

abundance: NA
j_gene: TRBJ2-5
d_gene: NA
v_gene: TRBV3-1/TRBV3-2
CDR3nt: TGTGCCAGCAGCCAAGCTAGGACACGGGAGACCCAGTACTTC
CDR3aa: CASSQARTRETQYF

abundance: NA
j_gene: TRBJ1-1
d_gene: TRBD1
v_gene: TRBV19
CDR3nt: TGTGCCAGTAGTATAGATGGGGACAGGGCCCTTTTT
CDR3aa: CASSIDGDRALF

abundance: NA
j_gene: TRBJ1-4
d_gene: NA
v_gene: TRBV2
CDR3nt: TGTGCCAGCAGTGCCCCTCGGGGTTTAGAAAAACTGTTTTTT
CDR3aa: CASSAPRGLEKLFF

abundance: NA
j_gene: TRBJ2-1
d_gene: NA
v_gene: TRBV18
CDR3nt: TGTGCCGGCGGTGAACTAGTCACTAATGAGCAGTTCTTC
CDR3aa: CAGGELVTNEQFF

abundance: NA
j_gene: TRBJ2-1
d_gene: NA
v_gene: TRBV5-6
CDR3nt: TGTGCCAGCAGCTTGGCTGCTAGGTCCTACAATGAGCAGTTCTTC
CDR3aa: CASSLAARSYNEQFF

abundance: NA
j_gene: TRBJ2-1
d_gene: NA
v_gene: TRBV28
CDR3nt: TGTGCCAGCATCCCGCCCGGCTCCTACAATGAGCAGTTCTTC
CDR3aa: CASIPPGSYNEQFF

abundance: NA
j_gene: TRBJ2-5
d_gene: NA
v_gene: TRBV12-3/TRBV12-4
CDR3nt: TGTGCCAGCAGTTTTGAGAACCAAGAGACCCAGTACTTC
CDR3aa: CASSFENQETQYF

abundance: NA
j_gene: TRBJ1-4
d_gene: TRBD1
v_gene: TRBV29-1
CDR3nt: TGCAGCGCCACGACAGGGTTGGGTGAAAAACTGTTTTTT
CDR3aa: CSATTGLGEKLFF

abundance: NA
j_gene: TRBJ2-1
d_gene: TRBD2
v_gene: TRBV18
CDR3nt: TGTGCCAGCTCGTCTGCTAGCGGGAAATTTGGGGAGCAGTTCTTC
CDR3aa: CASSSASGKFGEQFF

abundance: NA
j_gene: TRBJ2-1
d_gene: NA
v_gene: TRBV5-8
CDR3nt: TGTGCCAGCAGCTTGAGCGCAATTATAAACAATGAGCAGTTCTTC
CDR3aa: CASSLSAIINNEQFF

abundance: NA
j_gene: TRBJ1-3
d_gene: NA
v_gene: TRBV9
CDR3nt: TGTGCCAGCAGCGCCCCAGGGGAATGGTTAGGAAACACCATATATTTT
CDR3aa: CASSAPGEWLGNTIYF

abundance: NA
j_gene: TRBJ2-1
d_gene: NA
v_gene: TRBV7-3
CDR3nt: TGTGCCAGCAGCTTACCGGGACTCCAAGATGAGCAGTTCTTC
CDR3aa: CASSLPGLQDEQFF

abundance: NA
j_gene: TRBJ2-3
d_gene: TRBD2
v_gene: TRBV20-1
CDR3nt: TGCAGTGCTAGTGGGGTAGGGCGGGAGACTAGCACAGATACGCAGTATTTT
CDR3aa: CSASGVGRETSTDTQYF

abundance: NA
j_gene: TRBJ2-3
d_gene: NA
v_gene: TRBV28
CDR3nt: TGTGCCAGCAGTCGTACAGATACGCAGTATTTT
CDR3aa: CASSRTDTQYF

abundance: NA
j_gene: TRBJ2-7
d_gene: TRBD1
v_gene: TRBV7-6
CDR3nt: TGTGCCAGCAGCTTTGGACAGGCCGCCCACGAGCAGTACTTC
CDR3aa: CASSFGQAAHEQYF

abundance: NA
j_gene: TRBJ1-1
d_gene: TRBD1
v_gene: TRBV12-3/TRBV12-4
CDR3nt: TGTGCCAGCAGTCGGGACAGGACTGAAGCTTTCTTT
CDR3aa: CASSRDRTEAFF

abundance: NA
j_gene: TRBJ2-1
d_gene: NA
v_gene: TRBV29-1
CDR3nt: TGCAGCGTTGAGGGCGCCGGGATTAGGGGGAACAATGAGCAGTTCTTC
CDR3aa: CSVEGAGIRGNNEQFF

abundance: many
j_gene: TRBJ1-5
d_gene: TRBD1
v_gene: TRBV6-2/TRBV6-3
CDR3nt: TGTGCCAGCAGTTACGTGGGACAGGCGATTCAGCCCCAGCATTTT
CDR3aa: CASSYVGQAIQPQHF

abundance: NA
j_gene: TRBJ2-1
d_gene: TRBD1
v_gene: TRBV7-9
CDR3nt: TGTGCCAGCAGCCTACTGACAGGGGTCAACAATGAGCAGTTCTTC
CDR3aa: CASSLLTGVNNEQFF

abundance: NA
j_gene: TRBJ1-5
d_gene: TRBD1
v_gene: TRBV3-1/TRBV3-2
CDR3nt: TGTGCCAGCAGCCAAGGGACAGGGGGCAATCAGCCCCAGCATTTT
CDR3aa: CASSQGTGGNQPQHF

abundance: NA
j_gene: TRBJ2-7
d_gene: NA
v_gene: TRBV21-1
CDR3nt: TGTGCCAGCAGCAAACGGTCACCGGCGGGAGATAACCCTTGTTCGTACGAGCAGTACTTC
CDR3aa: CASSKRSPAGDNPCSYEQYF

abundance: medium-sized
j_gene: TRBJ1-3
d_gene: TRBD1
v_gene: TRBV6-5
CDR3nt: TGTGCCAGCGCCCGACAGGGGGGAGGAAACACCATATATTTT
CDR3aa: CASARQGGGNTIYF